Reported below is one T cell receptor beta chain. It has no known antigen specificity. It has no much larger one-base neighbor in the sample; base qualities were not kept. The data stem from a study of radiation and T cells in renal cell carcinoma (dated by TCRdb to about 2020). About the full investigation: In total, about 50 samples, comprising 26 tumors and around 27 peripheral blood samples, were subjected to TCR beta sequencing. Across all 50 or so samples, roughly 3,700,000 unique CDR3 nucleotide sequences encoding over 2.5 million unique CDR3 amino acid sequences were identified.

Broader findings and caveats from the paper: In blood, the top tumor clonotypes increased from baseline to 2 weeks after radiation and then shrank by 4 weeks, which suggests a temporary expansion of tumor-resident clones. No pretreatment tumor biopsies were available, so the baseline intratumoral presence of clonotypes could not be determined. Because only small tumor regions of roughly 0.93 g were available, the study did not capture intratumoral heterogeneity. TCR clonality was higher in irradiated tumors than in controls, as the top 100 clonotypes made up an average of about 54% of the repertoire in irradiated tumors compared with 43% in nephrectomy-only tumors. Because the trial had a single-armed design, the trial could not examine how radiation dose or scheduling affected the TCR repertoire. Compared with control tumors, irradiated tumors had a greater number of dominant CDR3 motifs, and those motifs took up a bigger portion of the repertoire.

This specimen's time point label, interpreted: tumor resected at nephrectomy. The meaning of the sample's treatment or condition label: 15 Gy SBRT to primary tumor, nephrectomy 4 weeks later. Samples were obtained from a clinical trial, in which 15 Gy stereotactic body radiation therapy was delivered to primary renal cell carcinomas and nephrectomy was performed 4 weeks later. All patients had renal cell carcinoma with clear cell pathology. Tumor processing involved mechanical dissociation, digestion with collagenase/hyaluronidase at 37 degrees C, handling in gentleMACS C tubes, and storage in liquid nitrogen. The QIAamp DNA Blood Mini Kit (Qiagen) was used to prepare genomic DNA for TCR sequencing. Only samples passing all quality control checks were included in the analyses. TCR beta libraries were generated from genomic DNA with the immunoSEQ kit, following the manufacturer's recommendations. To prepare libraries, a first multiplex PCR with proprietary primers was run, followed by a second PCR that added unique barcodes, and a bead cleanup was done after each round. Each sample batch included a kit-provided positive control reaction and a negative control reaction. The final libraries underwent checking on an Agilent 4200 TapeStation D1000 ScreenTape, volumetric pooling, and quantification by qPCR. Sequencing was performed on an Illumina NextSeq500 with a MidOutput 150-cycle cartridge, and 156 Read1 and 15 Index1 cycles were run with kit custom primers. The pooled library was loaded at 1.0 pM, and around 20% PhiX control was spiked in. The study's own analysis went as follows. The vendor-processed data were analyzed in R, and a clonotype was defined as all T cells that share the same CDR3 nucleotide sequence. For clone abundance analyses, frequencies were normalized to the 10,000 most abundant clones per sample. Public T cell clones, which averaged fewer than five per sample, were removed prior to analysis. Dominant motif analysis used ImmunoMap with the PAM10 matrix, gap penalty 30 and homology threshold 0.3; motifs with cumulative frequency at least 0.01 counted as dominant. Tumor-enriched and baseline blood-enriched clonotypes were defined by at least a 32-fold difference in abundance between compartments. Tumor-blood repertoire similarity was measured with the Baroni-Urbani and Buser coefficient, and groups were compared using two-tailed Wilcoxon tests in R. Here the immuneACCESS table is served through TCRdb, limited to in-frame sequences with V and J called. Missing clones are a known gap in these copies; in checked studies unresolved V genes cover under half, and the rest lacks a known reason. For V, J and clone size, that table is used; D and trimming come from the DNA. This sample holds approximately 10,000 clones; almost 65% were observed only once. The ten largest clones represent around 15% of the sample.

CDR1 and CDR2 are drawn from the germline V gene: SGDLS, YYNGEE. V loses 2 bases at its end and J loses 5 bases; junction bases beyond the gene matches: 3. Including the terminal cysteine and phenylalanine, the CDR3 comprises 14 residues. Left in the record is the CDR3 DNA by itself, 42 bases read in frame from the first base. This clonotype was sampled from a woman between 45 and 65 years old with renal cell carcinoma. This receptor chain uses TRBV9 and TRBJ2-5, with 10 bases aligning to TRBD1. This material consisted of tumor tissue, taken from a patient whose treatment included radiotherapy and nephrectomy. The DNA sequence is given as TGTGCCAGCAGCGTTGGACAGGGGGTTGAGACCCAGTACTTC. It encodes CASSVGQGVETQYF.